The rows below give T cell receptor beta chains drawn from one sample of a study of control samples from healthy donors and cancer patients. Method: immunoSEQ multiplex PCR; TCRdb's copy keeps in-frame clones and lacks some. Here the sample spans approximately 70,000 clones, roughly 90% being singletons. Sequenced input: blood. The receptors were gathered from a woman in her 50s in good health. Both conserved end residues are part of each CDR3. A D gene is named only where the DNA matches it firmly. Expanded clones are given a class, and other clones once, few, many or no size at all.

abundance	v_gene	j_gene	len	d_gene	CDR3nt	CDR3aa
NA	TRBV4-2	TRBJ2-1	17	TRBD2	TGTGCCAGCAGCCCGCATCTAGCGGCGAGCTCCTACAATGAGCAGTTCTTC	CASSPHLAASSYNEQFF
NA	TRBV2	TRBJ1-5	13	NA	TGTGCCAGCACAGGGGAGGGCAATCAGCCCCAGCATTTT	CASTGEGNQPQHF
NA	TRBV6-5	TRBJ2-1	14	NA	TGTGCCAGCAGTTCCCGAGGATTTCGAGGTGAGCAGTTCTTC	CASSSRGFRGEQFF
NA	TRBV15	TRBJ2-5	15	NA	TGTGCCACCGGAAGACCAAGCATGGGGGGAGAGACCCAGTACTTC	CATGRPSMGGETQYF
NA	TRBV10-3	TRBJ1-1	13	NA	TGTGCCGCCTCAGGGCCGGGGAACACTGAAGCTTTCTTT	CAASGPGNTEAFF
NA	TRBV11-2	TRBJ2-1	16	TRBD1	TGTGCCAGCAGCAAACCTATGGGACAGGGATACAATGAGCAGTTCTTC	CASSKPMGQGYNEQFF
once	TRBV10-3	TRBJ2-7	12	TRBD2	TGTGCCATAGGGACTAGCGGGGGGAGTCAGTACTTC	CAIGTSGGSQYF
NA	TRBV2	TRBJ1-5	14	NA	TGTGCCAGCAGTGAAGTCAGGGTGAATCAGCCCCAGCATTTT	CASSEVRVNQPQHF
NA	TRBV18	TRBJ2-6	16	NA	TGTGCCAGCCCACCAAACAGGGTCTCTGGGGCCAACGTCCTGACTTTC	CASPPNRVSGANVLTF
NA	TRBV29-1	TRBJ1-2	11	NA	TGCAGCGTTGATGGACACTATGGCTACACCTTC	CSVDGHYGYTF
NA	TRBV3-1/TRBV3-2	TRBJ1-6	14	NA	TGTGCCAGCAGCCAAGCCCCCAAAAATTCACCCCTCCACTTT	CASSQAPKNSPLHF
NA	TRBV6-5	TRBJ1-5	14	NA	TGTGCCGCACAAATGGTAACGGGCAATCAGCCCCAGCATTTT	CAAQMVTGNQPQHF
NA	TRBV6-4	TRBJ2-1	14	NA	TGTGCCAGCAGTGCTCGCCAGGGGGGCAATGAGCAGTTCTTC	CASSARQGGNEQFF
once	TRBV9	TRBJ1-2	16	NA	TGTGCCAGCAGCGTAGAATCCGGGAGACTCCTCTATGGCTACACCTTC	CASSVESGRLLYGYTF
NA	TRBV11-2	TRBJ1-3	15	NA	TGTGCCAGCAGCTTAGCCGGGATCTCTGGAAACACCATATATTTT	CASSLAGISGNTIYF
NA	TRBV29-1	TRBJ1-3	13	TRBD1	TGCAGCGGGACAGGGACCTCTGGAAACACCATATATTTT	CSGTGTSGNTIYF
few	TRBV9	TRBJ2-2	13	NA	TGTGCCAGCAGCGTAGGCAACACCGGGGAGCTGTTTTTT	CASSVGNTGELFF
NA	TRBV9	TRBJ2-1	13	NA	TGTGCCAGCAGCGTAGCGGCTTCCTATGAGCAGTTCTTC	CASSVAASYEQFF
few	TRBV27	TRBJ2-7	13	TRBD1	TGTGCCAGCAGTTTCGCCAGGGGGTACGAGCAGTACTTC	CASSFARGYEQYF
NA	TRBV18	TRBJ2-7	16	TRBD1	TGTGTCAGCTCACCTATCGGACAGGGACGTATTGACGAGCAGTACTTC	CVSSPIGQGRIDEQYF
NA	TRBV10-3	TRBJ2-3	12	NA	TGTGCCATCAGTGTGGACACAGATACGCAGTATTTT	CAISVDTDTQYF
NA	TRBV3-1/TRBV3-2	TRBJ2-2	12	NA	TGTGCCAGCAGCCAGGGGGCCGGGGAGCTGTTTTTT	CASSQGAGELFF
NA	TRBV10-3	TRBJ1-1	14	NA	TGTGCCATCAGTGACCGCCCCCTGAACACTGAAGCTTTCTTT	CAISDRPLNTEAFF
once	TRBV27	TRBJ1-1	15	TRBD1	TGTGCCAGCAGTTCCCAACTCGACAGGGACACTGAAGCTTTCTTT	CASSSQLDRDTEAFF
NA	TRBV10-1	TRBJ2-5	14	NA	TGCGCCAGCCCCACCGGGACTGGAAAAGAGACCCAGTACTTC	CASPTGTGKETQYF
NA	TRBV24-1	TRBJ2-3	14	NA	TGTGCCACCAGGGGGAACTTAGGCGCAGATACGCAGTATTTT	CATRGNLGADTQYF
NA	TRBV29-1	TRBJ2-1	12	NA	TGCAGCGTTGCCCCGGGGGCCAATGAGCAGTTCTTC	CSVAPGANEQFF
NA	TRBV25-1	TRBJ2-1	12	NA	TGTGCCAGGGGGGGGCTGGACAATGAGCAGTTCTTC	CARGGLDNEQFF
few	TRBV5-1	TRBJ2-3	15	TRBD2	TGCGCCAGCAGCTTCGGACTAGTTAACACAGATACGCAGTATTTT	CASSFGLVNTDTQYF
NA	TRBV10-3	TRBJ2-5	13	TRBD1	TGTGCCATCAGGCAGGGGGTTGGGGAGACCCAGTACTTC	CAIRQGVGETQYF
NA	TRBV28	TRBJ1-5	14	TRBD1	TGTGCCAGCCGCGGGACAGGGGGCCAGCAGCCCCAGCATTTT	CASRGTGGQQPQHF